Listed here is a single T cell receptor beta chain. Trimming removed 6 bases at V and 4 bases at J, with 13 bases between. The CDR3 has 14 amino acids. Germline-derived CDR1 and CDR2 are SNHLY and FYNNEI. This entry belongs to a study of blood T cell repertoires in COVID-19. The repertoire was sequenced with immunoSEQ multiplex PCR; TCRdb's copy has only in-frame clones and lacks some. The sample lists around 100,000 clones; roughly 88% were seen once. The sequenced sample consisted of peripheral blood. The TCR comes from a man younger than 30 with COVID-19, enrolled during active disease. This rearrangement joins TRBV2 to TRBJ2-1; D call uncertain. CDR3 region: CASRLEPLYNEQFF. The CDR3 DNA reads TGTGCCAGCAGACTGGAGCCCCTTTACAATGAGCAGTTCTTC.